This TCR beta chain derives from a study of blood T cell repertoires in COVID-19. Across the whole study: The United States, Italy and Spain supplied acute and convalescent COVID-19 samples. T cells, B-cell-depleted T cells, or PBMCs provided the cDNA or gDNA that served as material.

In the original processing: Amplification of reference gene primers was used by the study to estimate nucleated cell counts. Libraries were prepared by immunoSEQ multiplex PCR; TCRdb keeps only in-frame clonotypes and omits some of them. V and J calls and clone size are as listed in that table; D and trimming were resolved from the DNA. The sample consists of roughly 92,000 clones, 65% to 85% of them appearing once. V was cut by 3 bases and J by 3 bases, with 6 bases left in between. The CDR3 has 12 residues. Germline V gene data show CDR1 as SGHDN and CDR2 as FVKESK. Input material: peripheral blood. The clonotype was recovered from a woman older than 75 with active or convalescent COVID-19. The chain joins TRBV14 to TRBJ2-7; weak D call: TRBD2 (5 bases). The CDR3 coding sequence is TGTGCCAGCAGCCATGGGAGCTACGAGCAGTACTTC. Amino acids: CASSHGSYEQYF.